Below, one T cell receptor beta chain is given with its context. Its antigen is currently unknown. This record belongs to a study of cytomegalovirus exposure and HLA in healthy donors. The primer mix had 60 Vbeta and 13 Jbeta primers. Repertoires were generated with immunoSEQ multiplex PCR, while TCRdb's copy carries only in-frame clones and drops some. The sample records about 55,000 clones, approximately 80% being singletons. These donors, healthy bone marrow donors, were studied. Study observations and caveats: From TCR beta sequences, most subjects' HLA-A and HLA-B alleles were reportedly predicted accurately. About 90% or about 30% of the time was how often most TCR beta V segments were productive, according to an earlier analysis.

The J segment lost 2 bases and the V segment lost 0 bases, leaving 3 bases of the junction unmatched. Germline V gene data show CDR1 as MRHNA and CDR2 as SNTAGT. The CDR3 sequence is 16 residues long. The clonotype was recovered from a female donor in good health and CMV-seronegative. The sequenced material came from PBMCs. The chain employs TRBV6-4 and TRBJ2-1; TRBD1 matches at 8 bases. CDR3 nucleotides: TGTGCCAGCAGTGACTCGAGGGACAGGCCCTACAATGAGCAGTTCTTC. Protein: CASSDSRDRPYNEQFF.